The rows below give T cell receptor beta chains drawn from one sample of a study of T-cell memory formation after mild COVID-19. TCRdb redid the calling of the 5' RACE reads with MiXCR, one entry per CDR3 protein. Here the sample spans about 350,000 distinct CDR3 sequences, roughly an eighth being singletons. Sequences were obtained from PBMCs or a T cell subset sorted from them (not recorded which). These receptors were collected from a young man who had mild COVID-19 (a few samples of this study predate the infection). Cell type and time point are not known. The CDR3 runs from the conserved cysteine through the conserved F or W. D genes are given only for firm matches. Clone size is stated in some rows and not others, as once, few, many or a class when expanded.

TGCAGTGCCATCTCAGGGGGCGCCGCCGGGGAGCTGTTTTTT	CSAISGGAAGELFF	.	TRBV20-1	TRBJ2-2	TRBD1
TGTGCCAGCCGACAGGGGGAGACCCAGTACTTC	CASRQGETQYF	.	TRBV6-5	TRBJ2-5	TRBD1
TGTGCCAGCATCCAAATGCAGTGGGAGACCCAGTACTTC	CASIQMQWETQYF	few	TRBV7-8	TRBJ2-5	.
TGTGCCAGCAGTTCCCCCCGGGGAGAGCCCCAGCATTTT	CASSSPRGEPQHF	once	TRBV6-5	TRBJ1-5	.
TGCGCCAGCAGCTTGGTAGACCGAGGGCGGGGGGCCAACGTCCTGACTTTC	CASSLVDRGRGANVLTF	few	TRBV5-1	TRBJ2-6	.
TGTGCCAGCAGCGTAGGTCTTCTAGCGGGGGGGCAAGAGACCCAGTACTTC	CASSVGLLAGGQETQYF	.	TRBV9	TRBJ2-5	TRBD2
TGCAGCGTTCAAAGCGGGGGCCCCGCGAATGAGCAGTTCTTC	CSVQSGGPANEQFF	many	TRBV20-1	TRBJ2-1	TRBD2
TGCGCCAGCAGCTTACGGGAAGCTAACTATGGCTACACCTTC	CASSLREANYGYTF	few	TRBV5-1	TRBJ1-2	.
TGTGCCAGCTCACCAGAGGGGTTAAACATTCAGTACTTC	CASSPEGLNIQYF	.	TRBV18	TRBJ2-4	.
TGTGCCAGCACCCCGGGAGCTAGCGGGTTTCAAGAGACCCAGTACTTC	CASTPGASGFQETQYF	many	TRBV7-9	TRBJ2-5	TRBD2
TGTGCCAGCAGCCCGACAGGGCTTAATTCACCCCTCCACTTT	CASSPTGLNSPLHF	.	TRBV7-9	TRBJ1-6	TRBD1
TGCAGTGCTAGCCCTACTTGGACAGCTCTGCGGGGGGCCAACGTCCTGACTTTC	CSASPTWTALRGANVLTF	.	TRBV20-1	TRBJ2-6	.
TGCGCCAGCAGCTTGGTGGCAGGGCTTACCGGGGAGCTGTTTTTT	CASSLVAGLTGELFF	many	TRBV5-1	TRBJ2-2	.
TGTGCCACCACTTCCGGGGACAGGCAAGGGGAGCTGTTTTTT	CATTSGDRQGELFF	few	TRBV24-1	TRBJ2-2	TRBD1
TGTGCCACCCGACTGGACTCATCCGGAGACACCATATATTTT	CATRLDSSGDTIYF	few	TRBV10-3	TRBJ1-3	.
TGCGCCAGCAGCCAAACCAGTGACTTCTCCTACGAGCAGTACTTC	CASSQTSDFSYEQYF	few	TRBV4-1	TRBJ2-7	.
TGCAGTGCTAGAGATGGGGACAGGGGCGACACCGGGGAGCTGTTTTTT	CSARDGDRGDTGELFF	many	TRBV20-1	TRBJ2-2	TRBD1
TGTGCCAGCAGTGTGGGACCCAGCGTGGAGACCCAGTACTTC	CASSVGPSVETQYF	.	TRBV2	TRBJ2-5	.
TGTGCCAGCAGCCCAAGACTAGCTCGAGAGACCCAGTACTTC	CASSPRLARETQYF	few	TRBV11-2	TRBJ2-5	TRBD2
TGTGCCAGCAGGGCTAGCGGGGGGGCCCCAGATACGCAGTATTTT	CASRASGGAPDTQYF	many	TRBV7-2	TRBJ2-3	TRBD2
TGTGCCAGCACGCCCTCCTACAATGAGCAGTTCTTC	CASTPSYNEQFF	few	TRBV7-9	TRBJ2-1	.
TGTGCCAGCAGCCTCCGGGGGAACACTGAAGCTTTCTTT	CASSLRGNTEAFF	many	TRBV12-3/TRBV12-4	TRBJ1-1	.
TGTGCCACCAGTGATCACACTAGCGGGGGGGGCTTGGAGACCCAGTACTTC	CATSDHTSGGGLETQYF	.	TRBV24-1	TRBJ2-5	TRBD2
TGTGCCAGCTCAGCTGGAGGGCGCACAGATACGCAGTATTTT	CASSAGGRTDTQYF	many	TRBV18	TRBJ2-3	.
TGCAGCGTTTGGGGCCAGAACACCGGGGAGCTGTTTTTT	CSVWGQNTGELFF	few	TRBV29-1	TRBJ2-2	.
TGTGCCAGCAGTTATCCAGCCCAGAAAGAGACCCAGTACTTC	CASSYPAQKETQYF	.	TRBV6-9	TRBJ2-5	.
TGTGCCAGCAGCCAATTGAGCGGGGGGGCCGCCGAGACCCAGTACTTC	CASSQLSGGAAETQYF	many	TRBV4-2	TRBJ2-5	TRBD2
TGCAGCGATGGCAGGCCAGGGACCTATGGCTACACCTTC	CSDGRPGTYGYTF	.	TRBV29-1	TRBJ1-2	.
TGTGCCAGCAGCGACCAGCCAACAGGGACAGGCAATGAGCAGTTCTTC	CASSDQPTGTGNEQFF	many	TRBV7-2	TRBJ2-1	TRBD1
TGCAGTGCTCCCCTGGACCCGGGGGGGCATGGTAAGGCTGAGCAGTTCTTC	CSAPLDPGGHGKAEQFF	few	TRBV20-1	TRBJ2-1	TRBD2
TGTGCCAGCAGTTACGACACCAGCACAGATACGCAGTATTTT	CASSYDTSTDTQYF	few	TRBV6-5	TRBJ2-3	.
TGCGCCAGCAGCCCAGGACGACCCGGGGAGCTGTTTTTT	CASSPGRPGELFF	few	TRBV4-1	TRBJ2-2	.
TGCAGTGCTAGACCCGTAAGGAACGAAAACATTCAGTACTTC	CSARPVRNENIQYF	.	TRBV20-1	TRBJ2-4	.